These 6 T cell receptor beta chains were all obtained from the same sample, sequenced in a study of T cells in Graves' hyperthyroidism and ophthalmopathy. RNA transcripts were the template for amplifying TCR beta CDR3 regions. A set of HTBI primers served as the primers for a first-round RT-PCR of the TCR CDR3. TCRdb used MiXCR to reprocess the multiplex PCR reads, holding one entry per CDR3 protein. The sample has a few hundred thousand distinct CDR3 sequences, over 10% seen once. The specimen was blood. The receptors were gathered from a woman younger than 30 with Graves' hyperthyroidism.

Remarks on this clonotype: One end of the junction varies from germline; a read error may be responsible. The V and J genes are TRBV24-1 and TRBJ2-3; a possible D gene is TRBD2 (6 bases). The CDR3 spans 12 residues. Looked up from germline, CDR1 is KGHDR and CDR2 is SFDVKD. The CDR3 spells CATGEAGDTQYF. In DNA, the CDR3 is TGTGCCACCGGTGAGGCGGGGGATACGCAGTATTTT.

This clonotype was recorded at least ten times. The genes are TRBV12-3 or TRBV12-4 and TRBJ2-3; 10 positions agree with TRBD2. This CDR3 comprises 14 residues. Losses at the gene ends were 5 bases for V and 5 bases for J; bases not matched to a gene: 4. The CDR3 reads CASSIGTSVDTQYF. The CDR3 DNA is TGTGCCAGCAGTATCGGGACTAGCGTAGATACGCAGTATTTT.

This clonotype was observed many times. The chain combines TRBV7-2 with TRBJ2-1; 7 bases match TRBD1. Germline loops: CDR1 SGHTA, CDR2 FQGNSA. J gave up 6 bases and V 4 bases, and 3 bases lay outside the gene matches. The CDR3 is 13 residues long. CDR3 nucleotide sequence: TGTGCCAGCAGCTCAGACAGGGCCAATGAGCAGTTCTTC. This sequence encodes CASSSDRANEQFF. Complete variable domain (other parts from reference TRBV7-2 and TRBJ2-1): GAGVSQSPSNKVTEKGKDVELRCDPISGHTALYWYRQSLGQGLEFLIYFQGNSAPDKSGLPSDRFSAERTGGSVSTLTIQRTQQEDSAVYLCASSSDRANEQFFGPGTRLTVL.

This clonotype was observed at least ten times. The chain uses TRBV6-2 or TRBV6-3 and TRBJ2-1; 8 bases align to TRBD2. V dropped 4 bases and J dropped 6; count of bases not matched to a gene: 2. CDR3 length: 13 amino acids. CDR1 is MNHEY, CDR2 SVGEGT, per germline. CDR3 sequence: CASSSGGLNEQFF. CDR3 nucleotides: TGTGCCAGCAGTTCGGGAGGGCTCAATGAGCAGTTCTTC.

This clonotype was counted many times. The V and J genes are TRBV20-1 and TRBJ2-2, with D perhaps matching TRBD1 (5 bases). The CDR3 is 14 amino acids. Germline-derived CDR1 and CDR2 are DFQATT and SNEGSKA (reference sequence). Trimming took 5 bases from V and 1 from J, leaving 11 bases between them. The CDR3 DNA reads TGCAGTGCTCCCAGGGCAGGGAACACCGGGGAGCTGTTTTTT. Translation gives CSAPRAGNTGELFF.

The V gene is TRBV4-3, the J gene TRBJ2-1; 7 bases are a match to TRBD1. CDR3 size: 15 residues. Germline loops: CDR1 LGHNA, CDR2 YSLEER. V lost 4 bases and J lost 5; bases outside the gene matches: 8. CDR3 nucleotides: TGCGCCAGCAGCCGTCACAGGGGATGGGACAATGAGCAGTTCTTC. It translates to CASSRHRGWDNEQFF.